What follows describes a single T cell receptor (beta chain). What it binds is unknown. Through a sample-barcoded 5' primer and a J-beta primer mix, a second PCR was run for roughly 6 to 12 cycles. Unique molecular identifiers of 12 random nucleotides labeled each cDNA. Each CDR3 protein is one row after TCRdb ran MiXCR on the 5' RACE reads. The table shows about 1.8 million distinct CDR3 sequences, with about 50% occurring only once. CDR1 MDHEN and CDR2 SYDVKM come from the germline V gene. The CDR3 contains 13 residues. The V end was cut by 6 bases, the J end by 6 bases, with 15 bases between. This sample was taken from a study of blood T cells in healthy people across ages. Study-level findings and limits: Observed TCR beta diversity per million T cells went down as age went up. This fall followed a roughly linear course with age. The study found TCR beta diversity correlated strongly with naive T cell percentage.

All donors came from Russia, were Caucasian and healthy, and spanned ages roughly 6 to 100. The chain joins TRBV28 to TRBJ2-7, with a weak D call TRBD1 (6 bases). The sequence was collected from a woman aged 40 to 50 in good health. What was sequenced was blood. CDR3 sequence (DNA): TGTGCCAGCAGGCCCACAGGGTCATTCGAGCAGTACTTC. Translation gives CASRPTGSFEQYF.